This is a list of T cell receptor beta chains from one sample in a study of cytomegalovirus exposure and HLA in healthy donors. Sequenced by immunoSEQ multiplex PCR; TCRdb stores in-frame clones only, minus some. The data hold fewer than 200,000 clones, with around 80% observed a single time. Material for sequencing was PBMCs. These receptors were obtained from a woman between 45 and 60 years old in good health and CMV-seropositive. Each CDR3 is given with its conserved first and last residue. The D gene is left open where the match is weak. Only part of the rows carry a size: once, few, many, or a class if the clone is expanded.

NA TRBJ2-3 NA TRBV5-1 TGCGCCAGCAGCTCTCTCCTAGGCCGTGCCACAGATACGCAGTATTTT CASSSLLGRATDTQYF
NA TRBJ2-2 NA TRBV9 TGTGCCAGCAGTTGGGGGGGCTCTGGGGAGCTGTTTTTT CASSWGGSGELFF
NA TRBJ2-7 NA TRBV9 TGTGCCAGCAGCCCCCAGCCGTTCGGGGGAACTACCTACGAGCAGTACTTC CASSPQPFGGTTYEQYF
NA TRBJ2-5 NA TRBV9 TGTGCCAGCAGCGGCGGGTCCCTTAAAAGAGAGACCCAGTACTTC CASSGGSLKRETQYF
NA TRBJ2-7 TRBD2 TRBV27 TGTGCCAGCAGACACTCACTAGCGGGACCCTACGAGCAGTACTTC CASRHSLAGPYEQYF
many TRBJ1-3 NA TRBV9 TGTGCCAGCTCGAGGAGTGGAAACACCATATATTTT CASSRSGNTIYF
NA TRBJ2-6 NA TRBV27 TGTGCCAGCTCCACTTTTGGGGGGTCTGGGGCCAACGTCCTGACTTTC CASSTFGGSGANVLTF
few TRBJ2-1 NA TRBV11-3 TGTGCCAGCAGCCGAGGTGCCCACAATGAGCAGTTCTTC CASSRGAHNEQFF
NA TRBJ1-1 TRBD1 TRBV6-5 TGTGCCAGCAGTAAAACAGGGGGGAACACTGAAGCTTTCTTT CASSKTGGNTEAFF
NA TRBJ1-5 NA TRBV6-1 TGTGCCAGCAGGGGTTATACAGGGTTTGATCAGCCCCAGCATTTT CASRGYTGFDQPQHF
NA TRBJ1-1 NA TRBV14 TGTGCCAGCAGTCTCGATCCCACAGGGAAGGCTGAAGCTTTCTTT CASSLDPTGKAEAFF
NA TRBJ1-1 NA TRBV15 TGTGCCACCAGCAGAGAGGGCGTGCAAGACGCTTTCTTT CATSREGVQDAFF
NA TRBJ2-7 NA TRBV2 TGTGCCAGCAGCTCTTTTTTATCCTACGAGCAGTACTTC CASSSFLSYEQYF
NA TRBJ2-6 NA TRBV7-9 TGTGCCAAAACAGGGTCTGGGGCCAACGTCCTGACTTTC CAKTGSGANVLTF
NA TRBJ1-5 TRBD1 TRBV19 TGTGCCAGTAGTGGACAGGGACAGCCCCAGCATTTT CASSGQGQPQHF
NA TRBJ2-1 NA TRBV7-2 TGTGCCAGCAGCTTGCTGTCTAGCCCTTTTCCTTCCTACAATGAGCAGTTCTTC CASSLLSSPFPSYNEQFF
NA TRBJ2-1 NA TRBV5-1 TGCGCCAGCAGCGGCGGGGTCTCCTACAATGAGCAGTTCTTC CASSGGVSYNEQFF
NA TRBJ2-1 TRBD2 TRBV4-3 TGCGCCAGCAGCCGAGAACGGGGGGTCTCGGGGTATGAGCAGTTCTTC CASSRERGVSGYEQFF
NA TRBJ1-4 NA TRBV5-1 TGCGCCAGCAGGGGGGGGCCCGCAACTAATGAAAAACTGTTTTTT CASRGGPATNEKLFF
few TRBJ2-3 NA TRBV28 TGTGCCAGCAGTTCCTTGCGGGACACAGATACGCAGTATTTT CASSSLRDTDTQYF
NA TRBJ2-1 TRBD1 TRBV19 TGTGCCAGTAGTGGGACAGGGTATAGGAATGAGCAGTTCTTC CASSGTGYRNEQFF
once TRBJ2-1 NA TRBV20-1 TGCAGTGCTCCCCTTAGATATGAGCAGTTCTTC CSAPLRYEQFF
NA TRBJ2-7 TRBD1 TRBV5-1 TGCGCCAGCAGCTTGAGGCAGGGGGCGGGGGAGCAGTACTTC CASSLRQGAGEQYF
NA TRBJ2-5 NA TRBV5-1 TGCGCCAGCAGCTTTCCGGGGGTAGGGGAGACCCAGTACTTC CASSFPGVGETQYF
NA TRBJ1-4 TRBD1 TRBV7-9 TGTGCCAGCAGCGGGACAGACCTTGAAAAACTGTTTTTT CASSGTDLEKLFF
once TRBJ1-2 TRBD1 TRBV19 TGTGCCAGCCGAGACGATAGACAGGGTAACTATGGCTACACCTTC CASRDDRQGNYGYTF
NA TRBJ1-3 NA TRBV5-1 TGCGCCAGCGCGGCCGACTCGTCCTCTGGAAACACCATATATTTT CASAADSSSGNTIYF
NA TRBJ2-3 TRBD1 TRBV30 TGTGCCTGGGGGGACAGGGTCAGAACAGATACGCAGTATTTT CAWGDRVRTDTQYF
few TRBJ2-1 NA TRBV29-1 TGCAGCGTAGACTTCAGCCGCGGGGAGCAGTTCTTC CSVDFSRGEQFF
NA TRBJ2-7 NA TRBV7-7 TGTGCTAGCAGCTTAGGACAGTACAACGAGCAGTACTTC CASSLGQYNEQYF
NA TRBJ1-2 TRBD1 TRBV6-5 TGTGCCAGCAGTTACCAGGGGGACTCTGATGGCTACACCTTC CASSYQGDSDGYTF
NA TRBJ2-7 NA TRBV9 TGTGCCAGCAGCCCTTATCTCAGTTCCTACGAGCAGTACTTC CASSPYLSSYEQYF
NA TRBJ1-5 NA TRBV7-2 TGTGCCAGCAGCCTATCCGCGGCGGGTGTAAATCAGCCCCAGCATTTT CASSLSAAGVNQPQHF
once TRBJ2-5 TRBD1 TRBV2 TGTGCCAGCCTACTCCGGAGAAGGGGGCGCGGAGAGACCCAGTACTTC CASLLRRRGRGETQYF
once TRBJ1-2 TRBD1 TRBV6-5 TGTGCCAGCAGCCGCGGGACAGCCTATGGCTACACCTTC CASSRGTAYGYTF
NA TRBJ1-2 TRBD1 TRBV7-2 TGTGCCAGCAGCTTAGAGGGACAGGGGGGAGGCTACACCTTC CASSLEGQGGGYTF
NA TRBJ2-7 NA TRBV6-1 TGTGCCAGCAGTGTAGCCAGGGATTACGAGCAGTACTTC CASSVARDYEQYF
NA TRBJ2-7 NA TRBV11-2 TGTGCCAGCAGCCGACGACAGGACGCCTACGAGCAGTACTTC CASSRRQDAYEQYF
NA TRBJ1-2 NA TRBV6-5 TGTGCCAGCAGTTACGACGGCAGGAACTATGGCTACACCTTC CASSYDGRNYGYTF
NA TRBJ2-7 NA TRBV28 TGTGCCAGCAGTTTATGGCCCGGGGAGCAGTACTTC CASSLWPGEQYF
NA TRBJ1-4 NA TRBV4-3 TGCGCCAGCAGCCAAGTCGAGGGAGGGAAACTGTTTTTT CASSQVEGGKLFF
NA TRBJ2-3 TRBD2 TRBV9 TGTGCCAGCAGCGTAAACGGGAGGCCCACAGATACGCAGTATTTT CASSVNGRPTDTQYF
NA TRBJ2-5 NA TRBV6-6 TGTGCCAGCAGTTACTCGACTGCCTCCGAGACCCAGTACTTC CASSYSTASETQYF
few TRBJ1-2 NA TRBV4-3 TGCGCCAGCAGCCCATCAAGCAGGGCCAGGGTCTATGGCTACACCTTC CASSPSSRARVYGYTF
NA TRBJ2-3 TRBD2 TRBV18 TGTGCCAGCTCACCACAAGCGGGGTTAAGCACAGATACGCAGTATTTT CASSPQAGLSTDTQYF
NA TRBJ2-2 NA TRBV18 TGTGCCAGCTTTTTCGGCAGGGAAAACACCGGGGAGCTGTTTTTT CASFFGRENTGELFF
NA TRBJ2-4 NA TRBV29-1 TGCAGCGTTGAAGACGACTGGGAAAACATTCAGTACTTC CSVEDDWENIQYF
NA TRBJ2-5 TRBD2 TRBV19 TGTGCCAGTTGCTCGGGAGGGCGGGAGACCCAGTACTTC CASCSGGRETQYF
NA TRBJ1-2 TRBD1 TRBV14 TGTGCCAGCAGCCAAGGGGACAGGGGGAGGTCTGGCTACACCTTC CASSQGDRGRSGYTF
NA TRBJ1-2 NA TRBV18 TGTGCCAGCTCACGGCCCGATGGACTAGGCTACACCTTC CASSRPDGLGYTF
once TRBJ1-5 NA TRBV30 TGTGCCTGGAGTTACTCACAGGGATATCAGCCCCAGCATTTT CAWSYSQGYQPQHF
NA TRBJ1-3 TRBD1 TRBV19 TGTGCCAGTACCACGCGAGGGACAGTAGGAAACACCATATATTTT CASTTRGTVGNTIYF